The 12 T cell receptor beta chains below all came from one sample that was sequenced in a study of cytotoxic CD8 clonotypes in ibrutinib-treated CLL. Sequencing used immunoSEQ multiplex PCR; TCRdb keeps in-frame clones, though not all of them. The data contain 40,000 to 55,000 clones, approximately 82% of them singletons. Sample: PBMCs, taken after 24 months of ibrutinib treatment. These receptors all stem from a human donor with chronic lymphocytic leukemia.

This sequence joins TRBV27 and TRBJ1-5; 10 positions match TRBD1. The CDR3 is 15 residues long. Per germline, CDR1 MNHEY and CDR2 SMNVEV (reference sequence). V lost 6 bases to trimming and J lost 2 bases; unmatched junction nucleotides: 4. The DNA for the CDR3 is TGTGCCAGCAGCTGGACAGGGGGTGGCAATCAGCCCCAGCATTTT. Translation gives CASSWTGGGNQPQHF.

This clone has only a few counts. The V and J genes are TRBV29-1 and TRBJ2-1; D is unresolved. V lost 0 bases and J lost 13, with 16 bases in between. Germline assignment: CDR1 SQVTM and CDR2 ANQGSEA. There are 13 residues in the CDR3. The CDR3 loop reads CSVEDPPRAPQFF. CDR3 nucleotides: TGCAGCGTTGAAGACCCCCCTCGGGCCCCTCAGTTCTTC.

This chain connects TRBV2 to TRBJ1-1; no clear D gene. Trimming left V 10 bases short and J 2 bases short, with 14 bases between. From germline, CDR1 is SNHLY and CDR2 FYNNEI. The CDR3 extends over 13 amino acids. This chain's CDR3 is CAMGKGLNTEAFF. In nucleotides, the CDR3 is TGTGCCATGGGGAAAGGGTTAAACACTGAAGCTTTCTTT.

V and J are TRBV5-8 and TRBJ2-7, with 9 bases fitting TRBD1. In germline, CDR1 is SGHTS, CDR2 YDEGEE. V was clipped by 2 bases and J by 2 bases; unmatched bases: 11. The CDR3 sequence is 17 residues long. CDR3 amino acids: CASSFLVQGAPPYEQYF. CDR3 nucleotides: TGTGCCAGCAGCTTCCTCGTACAGGGGGCGCCTCCCTACGAGCAGTACTTC. The variable domain in full, completed from reference TRBV5-8 and TRBJ2-7, reads EAGVTQSPTHLIKTRGQQATLRCSPISGHTSVYWYQQALGLGLQFLLWYDEGEERNRGNFPPRFSGRQFPNYSSELNVNALELEDSALYLCASSFLVQGAPPYEQYFGPGTRLTVT.

This clone was observed a few times. The chain links TRBV4-3 to TRBJ2-1; D is ambiguous. V shed 4 bases and J shed 6 bases, with 10 bases lying between them. Germline V gene data show CDR1 as LGHNA and CDR2 as YSLEER. This CDR3 has 13 residues. The CDR3 coding sequence is TGCGCCAGCAGCCTCCAAGGATCCAATGAGCAGTTCTTC. This gives the protein CASSLQGSNEQFF.

The chain couples TRBV21-1 to TRBJ2-4; TRBD1 is the table's D call and was not checked against the DNA. TRBV21-1 is an annotated pseudogene. The CDR3 is 16 residues long. CDR3 sequence: CASSGRDRTKKGIQYF. Here the CDR3 DNA reads TGTGCCAGCAGCGGGCGGGACAGGACAAAAAAGGGAATTCAGTACTTC.

This chain links TRBV19 with TRBJ2-7; TRBD2 matches 8 bases. The CDR3 is 14 residues long. J was trimmed by 2 bases and V by 4 bases; bases with no gene match: 4. Germline loops: CDR1 LNHDA, CDR2 SQIVND (reference sequence). CDR3 amino acids: CASSSSGITYEQYF. DNA of the CDR3: TGTGCCAGTAGTAGTAGCGGGATCACCTACGAGCAGTACTTC.

J is TRBJ1-1 and V is TRBV19, with D unresolved. V gave up 3 bases and J gave up 7 bases, with 9 bases separating them. Germline V gives CDR1 LNHDA, CDR2 SQIVND (reference sequence). The CDR3 has 12 amino acids. CDR3 residues: CASSMTGVEAFF. In DNA form, the CDR3 reads TGTGCCAGTAGTATGACCGGGGTTGAAGCTTTCTTT. Using reference TRBV19 and TRBJ1-1 for the parts outside the CDR3, the full variable domain is DGGITQSPKYLFRKEGQNVTLSCEQNLNHDAMYWYRQDPGQGLRLIYYSQIVNDFQKGDIAEGYSVSREKKESFPLTVTSAQKNPTAFYLCASSMTGVEAFFGQGTRLTVV.

In regard to this clone: Other DNA sequences from this sample encode an identical CDR3 as well. The rearrangement uses TRBV19 and TRBJ1-2; D ambiguous. This CDR3 is built from 8 residues. The V end was cut by 9 bases, the J end by 8 bases, with 4 bases between. Per germline, CDR1 LNHDA and CDR2 SQIVND (reference sequence). DNA for the CDR3: TGTGCCAGCGGAGGCTACACCTTC. It translates to CASGGYTF.

This clone appeared once. One junction end does not reproduce the germline sequence, and a read error may be involved. Other DNA sequences in this sample translate to the same CDR3. The J gene is TRBJ2-7, the V gene TRBV30, with TRBD1 matching over 9 bases. The CDR3 consists of 15 residues. Germline values: CDR1 GTSNPN, CDR2 SVGIG (reference sequence). CDR3 bases: TGTGCCTGGAGTAAAGGGACAGGGTACTCCTACGAGCAGTACTTT. Amino acids: CAWSKGTGYSYEQYF.

This chain connects TRBV10-1 to TRBJ2-2, with 9 bases matching TRBD1. V shed 5 bases, J shed 6 bases, and the junction held 1 base outside the gene matches. Germline V gives CDR1 WNHNN, CDR2 SYGVQD (reference sequence). There are 13 residues in the CDR3. The CDR3 sequence: CASSTGGAGELFF. DNA for the CDR3: TGCGCCAGCAGTACAGGGGGCGCCGGGGAGCTGTTTTTT.

In this sample, this clone turned up a few times. The J gene is TRBJ1-1, the V gene TRBV6-1; weak D call: TRBD1 (5 bases). Germline V CDR1 and CDR2: MNHNS, SASEGT. The CDR3 is made up of 13 amino acids. The V gene lost 1 base and the J gene lost 11 bases, with 14 bases spanning the gap. This CDR3 is CASSEGNQGGAFF. CDR3 nucleotides: TGTGCCAGCAGTGAAGGGAACCAGGGCGGGGCTTTCTTT.